What follows are 31 T cell receptor beta chains derived from one specimen sequenced in a study of blood T cell repertoires in COVID-19. The method was immunoSEQ multiplex PCR; TCRdb's version includes in-frame clones alone and lacks a portion of them. The sample has a few hundred thousand clones; 88% are singletons. The sample comprised peripheral blood. These receptors all stem from a man between 60 and 70 years old who had recovered from COVID-19.

The chain combines TRBV19 with TRBJ2-1, with 13 nucleotides matching TRBD2. The J segment lost 2 bases and the V segment lost 1 base, leaving 2 bases of the junction unmatched. The V gene's germline CDR1 is LNHDA and CDR2 SQIVND (reference sequence). This CDR3 contains 17 residues. CDR3 sequence reads: CASSIVTSGGTYNEQFF. CDR3 coding DNA: TGTGCCAGTAGTATAGTGACTAGCGGGGGGACCTACAATGAGCAGTTCTTC.

In the case of this clone: Germline is not matched at one junction end, which may reflect a read error. The V and J genes are TRBV2 and TRBJ1-2; 7 bases agree with TRBD1. The CDR3 spans 10 residues. Per germline, CDR1 SNHLY and CDR2 FYNNEI. The CDR3 loop reads CASSIRDSNF. CDR3 coding DNA: TGTGCCAGCAGTATAAGGGACAGTAACTTC.

V and J are TRBV21-1 and TRBJ2-7; TRBD1 is the table's D call and was not checked against the DNA. TRBV21-1 is a pseudogene segment. CDR3 length equals 17 residues. The DNA for the CDR3 is TGTGCCAGCAGCAAAGGTTGGACAGGGGAGATAGGTGAAGAGCAGTACTTC. Encoded protein: CASSKGWTGEIGEEQYF.

This clone has a single count. The rearrangement joins TRBV6-5 to TRBJ1-3; 7 bases agree with TRBD1. There are 15 residues in the CDR3. After removal of 3 bases from V and 4 bases from J, the junction contained 6 bases not matched to a gene. CDR1 is MNHEY, CDR2 SVGAGI, per germline. CDR3 coding DNA: TGTGCCAGCAGTTATGACAGGGCGAGGGGAAACACCATATATTTT. Translated: CASSYDRARGNTIYF.

The chain recombines TRBV18 with TRBJ1-6, with no clear D. V lost 4 bases and J 9 bases, leaving 13 bases between the germline ends. The CDR3 loop spans 14 amino acids. Looked up from germline, CDR1 is KGHSH and CDR2 is LQKENI. The CDR3 nucleotides read TGTGCCAGCTCACTCGTCGGGGAGGGTTCACCCCTCCACTTT. It codes for CASSLVGEGSPLHF.

This clone was detected only a few times. This chain connects TRBV10-1 to TRBJ2-5; D uncertain. This CDR3 spans 13 amino acids. Per germline, CDR1 WNHNN and CDR2 SYGVQD (reference sequence). V was clipped by 3 bases and J by 3 bases, with 8 bases between them. Here the CDR3 reads CASSDYVEETQYF. In DNA, the CDR3 is TGCGCCAGCAGTGACTACGTGGAAGAGACCCAGTACTTC.

The rearrangement links TRBV9 to TRBJ2-5, with 12 nucleotides matching TRBD1. V lost 0 bases, J lost 5 bases, and 8 bases stayed unmatched. CDR1 and CDR2 (germline): SGDLS, YYNGEE. The CDR3 has 17 residues. For the CDR3, the DNA is TGTGCCAGCAGCGTAGCTGGGACAGGGGGCCCGGGGGAGACCCAGTACTTC. Translating it yields CASSVAGTGGPGETQYF.

This chain uses TRBV5-1 with TRBJ2-7, with 7 bases that match TRBD2. Germline V gene data show CDR1 as SGHRS and CDR2 as YFSETQ. The V and J ends lost 3 bases and 3 bases, in that order; junction bases with no gene match: 6. The CDR3 extends over 14 amino acids. CDR3 bases: TGCGCCAGCAGCTGGGGAGGGTCCGACTACGAGCAGTACTTC. This codes for CASSWGGSDYEQYF.

This chain joins TRBV18 and TRBJ1-1, with 7 bases lining up with TRBD1. The CDR3 is 16 amino acids. V lost 2 bases to trimming and J lost 1 base; unmatched junction nucleotides: 7. Germline CDR1 reads KGHSH; CDR2 reads LQKENI. The CDR3 region is CASSPAFRTGNTEAFF. The CDR3 region has the DNA TGTGCCAGCTCACCAGCATTCCGGACAGGGAACACTGAAGCTTTCTTT.

V and J are TRBV18 and TRBJ2-3; D not resolved. Germline loops: CDR1 KGHSH, CDR2 LQKENI. The V and J ends lost 4 bases and 2 bases respectively, with 4 bases between them. The CDR3 sequence is 12 residues long. The DNA of the CDR3 is TGTGCCAGCTCACGAGACACAGATACGCAGTATTTT. This encodes CASSRDTDTQYF.

This rearrangement joins TRBV15 to TRBJ1-2, with 10 bases fitting TRBD1. Germline-derived CDR1 and CDR2 are LNHNV and YYDKDF (reference sequence). The CDR3 totals 15 residues. The J segment lost 7 bases and the V segment lost 0 bases, leaving 5 bases of the junction unmatched. The CDR3 region is CATSRDDRGQAGYTF. The CDR3 nucleotides read TGTGCCACCAGCAGAGACGACAGGGGGCAGGCTGGCTACACCTTC.

This clone is a singleton in its sample. This chain connects TRBV5-1 to TRBJ1-1; a possible D gene is TRBD1 (5 bases). Germline-derived CDR1 and CDR2 are SGHRS and YFSETQ. The CDR3 length is 14 residues. Deletions cut 0 bases from V and 11 bases from J, with 17 bases between. CDR3 coding DNA: TGCGCCAGCAGCTTGGGGCAGGGCAGGGTTGGGGCTTTCTTT. Translated, it gives CASSLGQGRVGAFF.

The J gene is TRBJ1-5, the V gene TRBV24-1; D is unresolved. Trimming pared 1 base from V and 0 bases from J, leaving 12 bases between. The CDR3 length is 17 residues. Germline V gene lookup returns CDR1 KGHDR and CDR2 SFDVKD. CDR3 amino acids: CATSDLGGTYSNQPQHF. Here the CDR3 DNA reads TGTGCCACCAGTGATTTAGGCGGAACATATAGCAATCAGCCCCAGCATTTT.

The V gene is TRBV15, the J gene TRBJ1-3; 10 bases fit TRBD1. Germline V gene sequence: CDR1 LNHNV, CDR2 YYDKDF (reference sequence). V shed 0 bases and J 4 bases; nucleotides not matched to a gene: 9. This CDR3 region has 18 residues. CDR3 in amino acids: CATSRDFSGTGDGNTIYF. The CDR3 DNA is TGTGCCACCAGCAGAGATTTTTCGGGGACAGGGGACGGAAACACCATATATTTT.

V and J are TRBV11-2 and TRBJ2-2; D may be TRBD2 (5 bases). This CDR3 has 13 amino acids. The germline V and J ends were trimmed by 1 base and 7 bases, with 7 bases remaining between them. The germline CDR1 and CDR2 sequences are SGHAT and FQNNGV. CDR3 residues: CASSLAGNGELFF. CDR3 DNA sequence: TGTGCCAGCAGCTTAGCGGGAAACGGGGAGCTGTTTTTT.

V usage is TRBV19 and J usage is TRBJ1-2; D might be TRBD1 (6 bases). Trimming took off 5 bases at V and 5 bases at J, with 18 bases between the two ends. This CDR3 is 15 amino acids long. Germline-derived CDR1 and CDR2 are LNHDA and SQIVND (reference sequence). CDR3 bases: TGTGCCAGTAGTCTAAGCCACGACAGGCATTATGGCTACACCTTC. It encodes CASSLSHDRHYGYTF.

The chain is built from TRBV19 and TRBJ2-2; tentatively, D is TRBD1 (6 bases). The V end was cut by 6 bases, the J end by 1 base, with 15 bases between. The CDR3 consists of 16 residues. The germline CDR1 and CDR2 sequences are LNHDA and SQIVND (reference sequence). CDR3 in amino acids: CASRSGQRMNTGELFF. The CDR3 DNA follows: TGTGCCAGTAGGTCTGGACAGAGAATGAACACCGGGGAGCTGTTTTTT. Combining the CDR3 with reference TRBV19 and TRBJ2-2 gives the whole variable domain DGGITQSPKYLFRKEGQNVTLSCEQNLNHDAMYWYRQDPGQGLRLIYYSQIVNDFQKGDIAEGYSVSREKKESFPLTVTSAQKNPTAFYLCASRSGQRMNTGELFFGEGSRLTVL.

The J gene is TRBJ1-6, the V gene TRBV30; TRBD1 agrees at 8 bases. Germline CDR1 GTSNPN, CDR2 SVGIG (reference sequence). This CDR3 has 18 residues. V shed 0 bases, J shed 8 bases, and the junction held 15 bases outside the gene matches. As DNA, the CDR3 is TGTGCCTGGAGTGTACCGGGGCGAGGACAGGGCTACTATTCACCCCTCCACTTT. Its translation: CAWSVPGRGQGYYSPLHF.

This chain joins TRBV14 and TRBJ2-7; maybe TRBD2 (5 bases). CDR1 is SGHDN, CDR2 FVKESK, per germline. Between the trimmed V and J ends, which lost 4 bases and 2 bases, there was a span of 15 bases. The length of the CDR3 is 15 residues. The DNA for the CDR3 is TGTGCCAGCAGCCTCCGGGGTCCGTTCACCTACGAGCAGTACTTC. Translation: CASSLRGPFTYEQYF.

The chain combines TRBV14 with TRBJ1-6; D possibly corresponds to TRBD1 (6 bases). The CDR3 consists of 16 residues. CDR1 and CDR2 (germline): SGHDN, FVKESK. V lost 4 bases and J 10 bases, leaving 20 bases between the germline ends. In DNA form, the CDR3 reads TGTGCCAGCAGCCGACAACTCGGACAGTTTGTATCACCCCTCCACTTT. This gives the protein CASSRQLGQFVSPLHF.

In this sample, this clone turned up once. The chain uses TRBV5-5 and TRBJ1-1; D may be TRBD1 (6 bases). V dropped 4 bases and J dropped 5 bases, with 18 bases sitting between them. CDR1 is SGHKS and CDR2 is YYEKEE in the germline V gene (reference sequence). CDR3 length: 15 amino acids. The CDR3 is CASSQGPYEHTEAFF. The DNA of the CDR3 is TGTGCCAGCAGCCAGGGGCCTTATGAACATACTGAAGCTTTCTTT.

This chain connects TRBV6-6 to TRBJ1-5; D call uncertain. The CDR3 has 15 amino acids. Germline V gene lookup returns CDR1 MNHNY and CDR2 SVGAGI (reference sequence). The V end lost 0 bases, the J end lost 3 bases, and 9 bases lay between the germline ends. The CDR3 DNA follows: TGTGCCAGCAGTTACTCGAAGGGAGTCAATCAGCCCCAGCATTTT. This gives the protein CASSYSKGVNQPQHF.

The chain uses TRBV27 and TRBJ2-5; tentatively, D is TRBD2 (7 bases). The CDR3 has 15 residues. Trimming removed 5 bases at V and 2 bases at J, with 15 bases between. CDR1 and CDR2 (germline): MNHEY, SMNVEV (reference sequence). For the CDR3, the DNA is TGTGCCAGCAGTCTGAACCGGGGGGCACAAGAGACCCAGTACTTC. As protein: CASSLNRGAQETQYF.

V and J are TRBV11-3 and TRBJ2-7, with 7 bases aligning to TRBD2. Germline trimming cut 3 bases from V and 1 base from J; bases unmatched to any gene: 3. Germline CDR1 SGHNT, CDR2 YENEEA. This CDR3 is built from 14 residues. The CDR3 DNA sequence: TGTGCCAGCAGCTTGGGGGGGTCATCCTACGAGCAGTACTTC. Its protein product is CASSLGGSSYEQYF.

The chain combines TRBV6-5 with TRBJ2-7, with TRBD1 identical over 11 bases. Germline V gives CDR1 MNHEY, CDR2 SVGAGI. V gave up 6 bases and J gave up 7 bases; unmatched junction bases: 11. The CDR3 has 15 amino acids. For the CDR3, the DNA is TGTGCCAGCAGCACCGTTGGGACAGGGGGACTAGAGCAGTACTTC. Translated: CASSTVGTGGLEQYF.

The chain recombines TRBV19 with TRBJ2-5, with 15 bases that match TRBD2. Germline V gene lookup returns CDR1 LNHDA and CDR2 SQIVND (reference sequence). The length of the CDR3 is 19 residues. The V gene end was trimmed by 3 bases and the J gene end by 6 bases; junction bases not matched to a gene: 14. The CDR3 nucleotides are TGTGCCAGTAGTATCTTCTTCACGGGACTAGCGGGGGGATCGAAGACCCAGTACTTC. It encodes CASSIFFTGLAGGSKTQYF. The full variable domain, completed using reference TRBV19 and TRBJ2-5, is DGGITQSPKYLFRKEGQNVTLSCEQNLNHDAMYWYRQDPGQGLRLIYYSQIVNDFQKGDIAEGYSVSREKKESFPLTVTSAQKNPTAFYLCASSIFFTGLAGGSKTQYFGPGTRLLVL.

This chain connects TRBV2 to TRBJ2-5; 10 bases are shared with TRBD2. The CDR3 sequence is 13 residues long. CDR1 and CDR2 from the germline V gene are SNHLY and FYNNEI. The trim removed 7 bases at V and 5 bases at J, leaving 4 bases unmatched. The CDR3, as DNA: TGTGCCAGCATTTCTAGCGGGGGTGAGACCCAGTACTTC. It codes for CASISSGGETQYF.

Only a few counts were recorded for this clone. The chain is built from TRBV9 and TRBJ1-3, with TRBD1 identical over 7 bases. This CDR3 is 15 amino acids long. Germline CDR1 and CDR2: SGDLS and YYNGEE. The trim removed 0 bases at V and 4 bases at J, leaving 4 bases unmatched. The CDR3 DNA reads as TGTGCCAGCAGCGTAGATTTAGGGGGCGGAAACACCATATATTTT. It yields the protein CASSVDLGGGNTIYF.

V is TRBV27 and J is TRBJ2-2; no clear D. Germline lookup yields CDR1 MNHEY and CDR2 SMNVEV (reference sequence). With 4 bases removed from V and 6 bases from J, the gap between germline ends came to 9 bases. There are 13 residues in the CDR3. In DNA form, the CDR3 reads TGTGCCAGCAGTTCATTAGTAGCCGGGGAGCTGTTTTTT. It is translated as CASSSLVAGELFF.

The V call is TRBV4-2, the J call TRBJ1-4; no reliable D call. Germline V gene sequence: CDR1 LGHNA, CDR2 YNFKEQ. CDR3 length: 13 amino acids. V dropped 2 bases and J dropped 5 bases, with 6 bases sitting between them. The CDR3 coding sequence is TGTGCCAGCAGCCAATTGAGGAATGAAAAACTGTTTTTT. Amino acids: CASSQLRNEKLFF.

J is TRBJ1-5 and V is TRBV30, with TRBD1 matching over 7 bases. Trimming at V came to 5 bases and at J to 0 bases, leaving 4 bases not matched to a gene. CDR1 and CDR2 from the germline V gene are GTSNPN and SVGIG (reference sequence). The CDR3 totals 14 residues. In DNA form, the CDR3 reads TGTGCCTGGGGGACAGTTAATAGCAATCAGCCCCAGCATTTT. Translating gives CAWGTVNSNQPQHF.